This T cell receptor (beta chain) derives from a study of Graves' ophthalmopathy and Graves' hyperthyroidism. The authors amplified TCR beta CDR3 regions from RNA transcripts. After a first-round RT-PCR with HTBI primers, a second-round multiplex PCR was run. TCRdb reprocessed the multiplex PCR reads via MiXCR and lists one record per CDR3 protein. The sample lists 600,000 to 700,000 distinct CDR3 sequences, just over 40% seen once, with 2.5% to 3.5% in the top ten. The table lists this clonotype with a few counts. Sequencing used peripheral blood. The source of this sequence is an adult man with Graves' ophthalmopathy.

The CDR3 DNA reads as TGCGCCAGCAGCCTCCCTTCTCTTCCTGGGGCCAACGTCCTGACTTTC. It specifies CASSLPSLPGANVLTF. V usage is TRBV5-1 and J usage is TRBJ2-6; D not resolved. CDR1 is SGHRS, CDR2 YFSETQ, per germline. This CDR3 spans 16 amino acids. The V end lost 4 bases, the J end lost 2 bases, and 13 bases lay between the germline ends.